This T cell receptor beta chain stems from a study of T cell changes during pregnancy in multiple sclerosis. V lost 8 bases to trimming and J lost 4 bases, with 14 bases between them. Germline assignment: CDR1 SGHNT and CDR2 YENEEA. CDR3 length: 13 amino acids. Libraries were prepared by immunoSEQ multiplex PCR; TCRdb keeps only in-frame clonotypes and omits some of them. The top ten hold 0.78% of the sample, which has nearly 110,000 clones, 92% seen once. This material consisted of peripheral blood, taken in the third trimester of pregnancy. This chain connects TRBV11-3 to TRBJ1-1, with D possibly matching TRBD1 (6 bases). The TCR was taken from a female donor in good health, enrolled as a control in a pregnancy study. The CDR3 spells CASSGTSLTEAFF. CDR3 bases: TGTGCCAGCTCCGGGACATCCCTCACTGAAGCTTTCTTT.